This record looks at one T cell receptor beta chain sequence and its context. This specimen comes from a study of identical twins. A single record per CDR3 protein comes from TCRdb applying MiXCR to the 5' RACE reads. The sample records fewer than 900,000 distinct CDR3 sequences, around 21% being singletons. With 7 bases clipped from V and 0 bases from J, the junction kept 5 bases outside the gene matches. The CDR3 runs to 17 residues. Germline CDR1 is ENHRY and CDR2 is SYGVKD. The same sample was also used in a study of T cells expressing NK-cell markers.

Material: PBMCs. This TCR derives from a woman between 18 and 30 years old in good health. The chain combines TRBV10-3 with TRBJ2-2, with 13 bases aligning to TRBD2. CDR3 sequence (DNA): TGTGCCATCACCCCGGGACTAGCGGGGTCGAACACCGGGGAGCTGTTTTTT. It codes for CAITPGLAGSNTGELFF.